This T cell receptor beta chain comes out of a study of shared clonotypes between healthy human individuals. This CDR3 region has 14 residues. Germline V CDR1 and CDR2: SGDLS, YYNGEE. J gave up 4 bases and V 0 bases, and 2 bases lay outside the gene matches. The data were produced by immunoSEQ multiplex PCR, yet TCRdb's version contains in-frame clones alone and is incomplete. Here the sample spans about 560,000 clones, roughly 79% being singletons. Sequencing was performed on PBMCs. This chain connects TRBV9 to TRBJ2-5, with 8 bases identical to TRBD2. This clonotype originated in a woman aged 40 to 50 in good health. Some clones in this sample may be carry-over from other donors' samples. The CDR3 loop reads CASSVGSGVETQYF. DNA of the CDR3: TGTGCCAGCAGCGTAGGTAGCGGGGTAGAGACCCAGTACTTC.